The 5 T cell receptor beta chains given below trace back to one sample, sequenced in a study of early T cells in non-severe SARS-CoV-2 infection (dated by TCRdb to the early 2020s). Library prep was done by 5' RACE. The sequencer listed for this sample is NextSeq 500. The raw public data were reprocessed by TCRdb itself: fastp quality trimming at Q25, MiXCR clonotype calling, in-frame beta chains only. Each entry merges the rows of one CDR3 protein and shows their most common DNA and genes. The sample has approximately 30,000 distinct CDR3 sequences on record, roughly 4.5% of them singletons. Of the sample, over 6.5% is held by the ten largest clones. The sequenced sample was whole blood. The receptors shown here come from an adult who was a healthcare worker with PCR-confirmed SARS-CoV-2 infection or an uninfected control (not recorded which).

This clonotype was detected many times. This chain connects TRBV4-2 to TRBJ2-5, with D perhaps matching TRBD2 (6 bases). This CDR3 spans 16 amino acids. Germline CDR1 reads LGHNA; CDR2 reads YNFKEQ. The V end was cut by 1 base, the J end by 5 bases, with 17 bases between. The CDR3: CASSQVRGGVRETQYF. The DNA of the CDR3 is TGTGCCAGCAGCCAAGTCAGAGGAGGGGTTCGGGAGACCCAGTACTTC.

This clonotype occurred many times. The chain recombines TRBV7-2 with TRBJ1-1; D may be TRBD1 (6 bases). This CDR3 spans 15 amino acids. Trimming stripped 3 bases from V and 4 bases from J, with 15 bases between. Germline CDR1 is SGHTA and CDR2 is FQGNSA. This CDR3 is CASSLSSTGSTEAFF. CDR3 DNA sequence: TGTGCCAGCAGCTTGTCATCCACAGGGTCCACTGAAGCTTTCTTT.

At least ten counts were recorded for this clonotype. The rearrangement uses TRBV24-1 and TRBJ1-5; D is possibly TRBD1 (5 bases). The V end was cut by 9 bases, the J end by 3 bases, with 14 bases between. CDR1 and CDR2 from the germline V gene are KGHDR and SFDVKD. This CDR3 comprises 14 residues. The CDR3 protein is CATAPRGVNQPQHF. DNA of the CDR3: TGTGCCACCGCTCCGCGGGGGGTCAATCAGCCCCAGCATTTT.

This clonotype was seen at least ten times. The chain is built from TRBV7-6 and TRBJ1-6, with D maybe TRBD1 (6 bases). Germline V gene sequence: CDR1 SGHVS, CDR2 FNYEAQ. The CDR3 runs to 16 residues. The V gene lost 5 bases and the J gene lost 6 bases, with 17 bases spanning the gap. CDR3 residues: CASSLGGNRGNSPLHF. CDR3 bases: TGTGCCAGCAGCCTAGGGGGGAATCGGGGTAATTCACCCCTCCACTTT.

Many counts were recorded for this clonotype. The chain couples TRBV3-1 to TRBJ1-2; D is uncertain. The CDR3 is 15 residues long. From germline, CDR1 is LGHDT and CDR2 YNNKEL (reference sequence). Trimming left V 4 bases short and J 4 bases short, with 16 bases between. Here the CDR3 DNA reads TGTGCCAGCAGCCCATGGACGGAACCCCGCTATGGCTACACCTTC. Its protein product is CASSPWTEPRYGYTF. Variable domain in full (rest from reference TRBV3-1 and TRBJ1-2): DTAVSQTPKYLVTQMGNDKSIKCEQNLGHDTMYWYKQDSKKFLKIMFSYNNKELIINETVPNRFSPKSPDKAHLNLHINSLELGDSAVYFCASSPWTEPRYGYTFGSGTRLTVV.